These T cell receptor beta chains were read from a single sample in a study of blood T cells in healthy people across ages. Each CDR3 protein is one row after TCRdb ran MiXCR on the 5' RACE reads. This sample carries 890,000 or so distinct CDR3 sequences, about 59% of them seen once, and the ten largest clones take around 30%. Specimen: blood. These receptors were obtained from a man aged 30 to 45 in good health. The CDR3 runs from the conserved cysteine through the conserved F or W. The order of the fields is J gene, CDR3 length, D gene, V gene, clone size, CDR3 DNA, CDR3 protein. A D gene is named only where the DNA matches it firmly. Size is omitted from some rows. Given values are once, few, many or a class for expanded clones.

j_call: TRBJ2-5; cdr3_length: 10; d_call: -; v_call: TRBV6-2/TRBV6-3; clone_size: -; cdr3_nt: TGTGCCAGCAGCGATTACGAGCGGTACTTC; cdr3_aa: CASSDYERYF
j_call: TRBJ2-5; cdr3_length: 14; d_call: -; v_call: TRBV5-1; clone_size: few; cdr3_nt: TGCGCCAGCAGCTTGGGGCAGGGCGAGGAGACCCAGTACTTC; cdr3_aa: CASSLGQGEETQYF
j_call: TRBJ2-1; cdr3_length: 14; d_call: -; v_call: TRBV25-1; clone_size: few; cdr3_nt: TGTGCCAGCAGTGTTTCCGACTGGGGCAATGAGCAGTTCTTC; cdr3_aa: CASSVSDWGNEQFF
j_call: TRBJ2-7; cdr3_length: 17; d_call: TRBD2; v_call: TRBV13; clone_size: -; cdr3_nt: TGTGCCAGCAGCCCCAGAACGGGCGGGGGGCCCCACTACGAGCAGTACTTC; cdr3_aa: CASSPRTGGGPHYEQYF
j_call: TRBJ1-4; cdr3_length: 16; d_call: -; v_call: TRBV6-5; clone_size: -; cdr3_nt: TGTGCCAGCAGTTACCGAGCGGCTGCAACTAATGAAAAACTGTTTTTT; cdr3_aa: CASSYRAAATNEKLFF
j_call: TRBJ1-1; cdr3_length: 14; d_call: -; v_call: TRBV3-1; clone_size: -; cdr3_nt: TGTGCCAGCAGCCAAGATGGGGAGAACACTGAAGCTTTCTTT; cdr3_aa: CASSQDGENTEAFF
j_call: TRBJ2-5; cdr3_length: 12; d_call: -; v_call: TRBV28; clone_size: -; cdr3_nt: TGTGCCAGCAGTTTTACCTGGAATGAGCAGTACTTC; cdr3_aa: CASSFTWNEQYF
j_call: TRBJ2-7; cdr3_length: 13; d_call: -; v_call: TRBV20-1; clone_size: -; cdr3_nt: TGCAGTGCTAGAAAGGGGAATGCCTACGAGCAGTACTTC; cdr3_aa: CSARKGNAYEQYF
j_call: TRBJ2-7; cdr3_length: 13; d_call: -; v_call: TRBV4-2; clone_size: -; cdr3_nt: TGTGCCAGCAGCCACGGACAGACATACGAGCAGTACTTC; cdr3_aa: CASSHGQTYEQYF
j_call: TRBJ2-7; cdr3_length: 16; d_call: TRBD2; v_call: TRBV12-3/TRBV12-4; clone_size: -; cdr3_nt: TGTGCCAGCAGTTCCAGCGGGGAACATCCTACCTACGAGCAGTACTTC; cdr3_aa: CASSSSGEHPTYEQYF
j_call: TRBJ2-4; cdr3_length: 11; d_call: -; v_call: TRBV6-5; clone_size: -; cdr3_nt: TGTGCCAGCAGTTCTCGGTTGGGGCAGTACTTC; cdr3_aa: CASSSRLGQYF
j_call: TRBJ2-1; cdr3_length: 17; d_call: TRBD2; v_call: TRBV6-1; clone_size: -; cdr3_nt: TGTGCCAGCAGTGAAGGTCTAGCGGGGTACGCCTACAATGGGCAGTTCTTC; cdr3_aa: CASSEGLAGYAYNGQFF
j_call: TRBJ2-1; cdr3_length: 16; d_call: TRBD1; v_call: TRBV4-1; clone_size: -; cdr3_nt: TGCGCCAGCAGCCAACTCGAGTCAGGGGGTAGGAATGAGCAGTTCTTC; cdr3_aa: CASSQLESGGRNEQFF
j_call: TRBJ2-7; cdr3_length: 15; d_call: TRBD1; v_call: TRBV27; clone_size: -; cdr3_nt: TGTGCCAGCAGGGGGGACAGGGGAAAACCTTGCGAGCAGTACTTC; cdr3_aa: CASRGDRGKPCEQYF
j_call: TRBJ1-6; cdr3_length: 15; d_call: TRBD1; v_call: TRBV27; clone_size: -; cdr3_nt: TGTGCCAGCACCTTTGGGACAGACGGAAGGTCACCCCTCCACTTT; cdr3_aa: CASTFGTDGRSPLHF
j_call: TRBJ1-5; cdr3_length: 15; d_call: -; v_call: TRBV2; clone_size: few; cdr3_nt: TGTGCCAGCAACCCGCGGCCCGGGAGCAATCAGCCCCAGCATTTT; cdr3_aa: CASNPRPGSNQPQHF
j_call: TRBJ2-3; cdr3_length: 15; d_call: TRBD2; v_call: TRBV4-2; clone_size: -; cdr3_nt: TGTGCCAGCAGCCCCTCGGGGGGGCCAGGAGATACGCAGTATTTT; cdr3_aa: CASSPSGGPGDTQYF
j_call: TRBJ2-3; cdr3_length: 13; d_call: TRBD2; v_call: TRBV29-1; clone_size: once; cdr3_nt: TGCAGCGTTGCCCGGGAGGGGGCAGATACGCAGTATTTT; cdr3_aa: CSVAREGADTQYF
j_call: TRBJ2-1; cdr3_length: 14; d_call: TRBD2; v_call: TRBV29-1; clone_size: -; cdr3_nt: TGCAGCGTTGAAAGCGAGCGGGGGGTCCCGGAGCAGTTCTTC; cdr3_aa: CSVESERGVPEQFF
j_call: TRBJ2-1; cdr3_length: 14; d_call: -; v_call: TRBV6-5; clone_size: once; cdr3_nt: TGTGCCAGCAGAACAACGGGACGCTACAATGAGCAGTTCTTC; cdr3_aa: CASRTTGRYNEQFF
j_call: TRBJ2-4; cdr3_length: 11; d_call: -; v_call: TRBV28; clone_size: few; cdr3_nt: TGTGCCAGCAGTTTTGGATACATTCAGTACTTC; cdr3_aa: CASSFGYIQYF
j_call: TRBJ1-5; cdr3_length: 13; d_call: -; v_call: TRBV7-6; clone_size: -; cdr3_nt: TGTGCCAGCAGCTTAGGCAGTACTCAGCCCCAGCATTTT; cdr3_aa: CASSLGSTQPQHF
j_call: TRBJ2-2; cdr3_length: 16; d_call: TRBD1; v_call: TRBV28; clone_size: -; cdr3_nt: TGTGCCTCCCGGGGACAGCTAGTACTAAACACCGGGGAGCTGTTTTTT; cdr3_aa: CASRGQLVLNTGELFF
j_call: TRBJ2-1; cdr3_length: 12; d_call: TRBD1; v_call: TRBV7-9; clone_size: few; cdr3_nt: TGTGCCAGCAGCTTTCCAGACAGGGATGAGTTCTTC; cdr3_aa: CASSFPDRDEFF
j_call: TRBJ2-3; cdr3_length: 14; d_call: -; v_call: TRBV7-3; clone_size: -; cdr3_nt: TGTGCCAGCAGCCCGGGACTCCACACAGATACGCAGTATTTT; cdr3_aa: CASSPGLHTDTQYF
j_call: TRBJ2-6; cdr3_length: 17; d_call: -; v_call: TRBV7-3; clone_size: -; cdr3_nt: TGTGCCAGCAGCTTAGAAGGACAGTCCCCTAGGGCCAACGTCCTGACTTTC; cdr3_aa: CASSLEGQSPRANVLTF
j_call: TRBJ2-1; cdr3_length: 14; d_call: -; v_call: TRBV11-2; clone_size: -; cdr3_nt: TGTGCCAGCAGCTTAGGACCCGGGGACAATGAGCAGTTCTTC; cdr3_aa: CASSLGPGDNEQFF
j_call: TRBJ2-3; cdr3_length: 16; d_call: -; v_call: TRBV5-1; clone_size: -; cdr3_nt: TGCGCCAGCAGCTTCGTCGGAATTTTCGGCACAGATACGCAGTATTTT; cdr3_aa: CASSFVGIFGTDTQYF
j_call: TRBJ1-1; cdr3_length: 15; d_call: -; v_call: TRBV13; clone_size: -; cdr3_nt: TGTGCCAGCAGCTTACGAGGACAAACCAACACTGAAGCTTTCTTT; cdr3_aa: CASSLRGQTNTEAFF
j_call: TRBJ2-3; cdr3_length: 16; d_call: -; v_call: TRBV5-1; clone_size: -; cdr3_nt: TGCGCCAGCAGCTTGGTCCCCGGGCAAGGCACAGATACGCAGTATTTT; cdr3_aa: CASSLVPGQGTDTQYF
j_call: TRBJ2-1; cdr3_length: 15; d_call: TRBD2; v_call: TRBV2; clone_size: -; cdr3_nt: TGTGCCAGCAGGCTTCGGGAGGAGGCAGGCAATGAGCAGTTCTTC; cdr3_aa: CASRLREEAGNEQFF
j_call: TRBJ2-7; cdr3_length: 15; d_call: -; v_call: TRBV12-3/TRBV12-4; clone_size: many; cdr3_nt: TGTGCCAGCAGTCCCCCCGGACTTCCACCCTACGAGCAGTACTTC; cdr3_aa: CASSPPGLPPYEQYF
j_call: TRBJ2-3; cdr3_length: 20; d_call: -; v_call: TRBV20-1; clone_size: -; cdr3_nt: TGCAGTGCTGGAGATCGCTTTAATTTCGTAGGACGAACTAGCACAGATACGCAGTATTTT; cdr3_aa: CSAGDRFNFVGRTSTDTQYF
j_call: TRBJ1-1; cdr3_length: 12; d_call: -; v_call: TRBV10-2; clone_size: -; cdr3_nt: TGCGCCAGCAGCTACGGGAGCACTGAAGCTTTCTTT; cdr3_aa: CASSYGSTEAFF
j_call: TRBJ2-1; cdr3_length: 15; d_call: -; v_call: TRBV7-8; clone_size: -; cdr3_nt: TGTGCCAGCAGCTTAGTGACGGGGGGCCCCAATGAGCAGTTCTTC; cdr3_aa: CASSLVTGGPNEQFF
j_call: TRBJ2-7; cdr3_length: 14; d_call: -; v_call: TRBV11-1; clone_size: few; cdr3_nt: TGTGCCAGCAGCTTATTCTACACCCCCTACGAGCAGTACTTC; cdr3_aa: CASSLFYTPYEQYF
j_call: TRBJ2-3; cdr3_length: 14; d_call: -; v_call: TRBV7-3; clone_size: -; cdr3_nt: TGTGCCAGCAGCTCTACCTACACAGATGGTACGCAGTATTTT; cdr3_aa: CASSSTYTDGTQYF
j_call: TRBJ2-3; cdr3_length: 14; d_call: -; v_call: TRBV20-1; clone_size: -; cdr3_nt: TGCAGTGTCCCCCCGGGCGACGCCACAGATACGCAGTATTTT; cdr3_aa: CSVPPGDATDTQYF